This passage covers 3 T cell receptor beta chains from one sample sequenced in a study of blood T cell repertoires in COVID-19. Measured with immunoSEQ multiplex PCR; TCRdb has only the in-frame clones, and not every one. Of about 250,000 clones in the sample, 75% to 85% were seen once. The sequenced material came from peripheral blood. These receptors all come from a man aged 50-60 years with COVID-19, enrolled during active disease.

V is TRBV5-8 and J is TRBJ1-5; 8 bases map to TRBD1. The V gene end was trimmed by 2 bases and the J gene end by 3 bases; junction bases not matched to a gene: 10. The CDR3 runs to 17 residues. Germline CDR1 and CDR2: SGHTS and YDEGEE. The CDR3: CASSFEQGVILNQPQHF. The CDR3 DNA reads as TGTGCCAGCAGCTTCGAACAGGGGGTGATTCTCAATCAGCCCCAGCATTTT.

This clone turned up a few times. V is TRBV5-4 and J is TRBJ1-2; 7 nucleotides match TRBD1. The germline V gene has CDR1 SGHNT and CDR2 YYREEE (reference sequence). V lost 4 bases to trimming and J lost 8 bases; unmatched junction nucleotides: 8. There are 13 residues in the CDR3. The CDR3 loop is CASSHRTGLGYTF. The CDR3 DNA is TGTGCCAGCAGCCATCGGACAGGTCTGGGCTACACCTTC.

The chain carries TRBV5-1 and TRBJ2-2; TRBD1 aligns across 8 bases. V trimming: 0 bases; J trimming: 6 bases; junction bases outside the gene matches: 10. From germline, CDR1 is SGHRS and CDR2 YFSETQ. This CDR3 has 17 amino acids. CDR3 amino acids: CASSLGGQARGSGELFF. The DNA of the CDR3 is TGCGCCAGCAGCTTGGGGGGACAGGCTAGAGGTTCCGGGGAGCTGTTTTTT.